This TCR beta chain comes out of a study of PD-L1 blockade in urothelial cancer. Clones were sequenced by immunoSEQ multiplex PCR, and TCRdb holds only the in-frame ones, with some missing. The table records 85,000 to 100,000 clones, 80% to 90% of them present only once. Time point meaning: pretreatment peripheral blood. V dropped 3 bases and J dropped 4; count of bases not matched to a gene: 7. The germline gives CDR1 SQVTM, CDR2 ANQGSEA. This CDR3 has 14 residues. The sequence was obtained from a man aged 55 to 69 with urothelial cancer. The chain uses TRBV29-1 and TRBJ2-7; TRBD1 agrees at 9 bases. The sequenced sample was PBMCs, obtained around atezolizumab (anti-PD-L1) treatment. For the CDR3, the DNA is TGCAGCGTTGAGAATTCCGGGACAGGGTACGAGCAGTACTTC. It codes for CSVENSGTGYEQYF.